The clone carrying this TCR beta chain showed up many times. Its specificity is not known. The time point is: pre-sensitization, week 0. Treatment indicated: therapeutic diphenylcyclopropenone sensitization with weekly scalp DPC. Before extraction, the whole blood was not fractionated, and total RNA was taken from it. This sample was taken from a study of human T cells and chemical hapten exposure. Study-level results: TCRs at high frequency, those above 1 in 1000, did not change with DPC sensitization. The study found expanded TCRs formed significantly more large CDR3 similarity clusters than controls.

After removal of 0 bases from V and 8 bases from J, the junction contained 9 bases not matched to a gene. Germline V gene data show CDR1 as SGHDT and CDR2 as YYEEEE. The CDR3 totals 16 residues. TCRdb ran MiXCR on the RACE reads and lists one entry per CDR3 protein. Of over 50,000 distinct CDR3 sequences listed, approximately 10% are singletons. Source: whole blood, taken in connection with sensitization to the hapten diphenylcyclopropenone (DPC). This TCR was sampled from a woman aged 30 to 39 with alopecia areata. Some clones in this sample may be carry-over from other donors' samples. The chain joins TRBV5-6 to TRBJ2-1; 9 bases map to TRBD2. The CDR3 nucleotides read TGTGCCAGCAGCTTGGTCTGGCGGGGGGGCCTCGATGAGCAGTTCTTC. Protein sequence: CASSLVWRGGLDEQFF.